Below, 21 T cell receptor beta chains from the same sample are listed, as sequenced in a study of blood T cell repertoires in COVID-19. The table came from immunoSEQ multiplex PCR; TCRdb's copy has only in-frame clones and leaves some out. This repertoire shows 300,000 to 350,000 clones, over 80% found once; its top ten account for nearly 6.5%. The source material was peripheral blood. These receptors all come from a woman aged 50 to 60 with COVID-19, enrolled during active disease.

The CDR3 sequence is CASSPGDLSGSREQYF. CDR3 nucleotide sequence: TGTGCCAGCAGCCCCGGAGACCTTAGCGGGAGCAGGGAGCAGTACTTC. The genes are TRBV11-3 and TRBJ2-7; TRBD2 matches at 9 bases. Looked up from germline, CDR1 is SGHNT and CDR2 is YENEEA. After removal of 5 bases from V and 7 bases from J, the junction contained 15 bases not matched to a gene. The CDR3 runs 16 residues.

The V and J genes are TRBV7-8 and TRBJ1-6; 9 positions agree with TRBD1. The CDR3 is 17 residues long. Losses at the gene ends were 4 bases for V and 7 bases for J; bases not matched to a gene: 11. The germline CDR1 and CDR2 sequences are SGHVS and FQNEAQ. The CDR3 DNA reads as TGTGCCAGCAGCTCTCTAGACCGGGACAGGGCGAATTCACCCCTCCACTTT. Encoded protein: CASSSLDRDRANSPLHF.

This chain joins TRBV7-8 and TRBJ2-7; TRBD2 matches 12 bases. Trimming cost V 2 bases and J 1 base; bases outside gene matches: 6. Per the germline V gene, CDR1 is SGHVS and CDR2 is FQNEAQ. The CDR3 contains 17 residues. CDR3 nucleotides: TGTGCCAGCAGCTTACTAGCGGGAGGGCCAAGGTCCTACGAGCAGTACTTC. This translates into CASSLLAGGPRSYEQYF.

V and J are TRBV2 and TRBJ1-5; weak D call: TRBD1 (6 bases). This CDR3 contains 13 residues. Per the germline V gene, CDR1 is SNHLY and CDR2 is FYNNEI. V was shortened by 5 bases and J by 4 bases, with 9 bases between the two germline ends. The CDR3 DNA reads as TGTGCCAGCAGTCGCACAGGGAATCAGCCCCAGCATTTT. Protein: CASSRTGNQPQHF. Complete variable domain (other parts from reference TRBV2 and TRBJ1-5): EPEVTQTPSHQVTQMGQEVILRCVPISNHLYFYWYRQILGQKVEFLVSFYNNEISEKSEIFDDQFSVERPDGSNFTLKIRSTKLEDSAMYFCASSRTGNQPQHFGDGTRLSIL.

The V call is TRBV27, the J call TRBJ2-1; 15 bases match TRBD2. Per the germline V gene, CDR1 is MNHEY and CDR2 is SMNVEV (reference sequence). V shed 2 bases, J shed 1 base, and the junction held 0 bases outside the gene matches. There are 17 residues in the CDR3. The DNA for the CDR3 is TGTGCCAGCAGTTTAGGACTAGCGGGAGGGTCCTACAATGAGCAGTTCTTC. Protein: CASSLGLAGGSYNEQFF.

This clone has a single count. The CDR3 spells CASSLAGTRSYEQYF. The DNA for the CDR3 is TGCGCCAGCAGCCTGGCCGGGACAAGATCCTACGAGCAGTACTTC. V is TRBV5-1 and J is TRBJ2-7, with D perhaps matching TRBD1 (6 bases). The CDR3 is 15 residues long. V was pared by 4 bases and J by 1 base, with 15 bases between. Per the germline V gene, CDR1 is SGHRS and CDR2 is YFSETQ.

The chain is built from TRBV5-4 and TRBJ2-1; TRBD2 matches 9 bases. Germline V gene lookup returns CDR1 SGHNT and CDR2 YYREEE (reference sequence). Trimming at V came to 4 bases and at J to 3 bases, leaving 5 bases not matched to a gene. This CDR3 region has 15 residues. The CDR3 DNA sequence: TGTGCCAGCAGCGTCCTAGCGGGGAACTACAATGAGCAGTTCTTC. This sequence encodes CASSVLAGNYNEQFF.

The rearrangement links TRBV2 to TRBJ2-3; 10 bases match TRBD2. V dropped 3 bases and J dropped 2; count of bases not matched to a gene: 2. CDR3 length: 15 amino acids. Looked up from germline, CDR1 is SNHLY and CDR2 is FYNNEI. This CDR3 reads CASSESGRATDTQYF. The CDR3 DNA is TGTGCCAGCAGTGAGAGCGGGAGGGCCACAGATACGCAGTATTTT.

The J gene is TRBJ2-2, the V gene TRBV4-1; 11 nucleotides align to TRBD1. The CDR3 length is 18 residues. CDR1 MGHRA and CDR2 YSYEKL come from the germline V gene. V was pared by 2 bases and J by 7 bases, with 12 bases of the junction left unmatched. CDR3 in amino acids: CASSQTLLSGTGGGELFF. In nucleotides, the CDR3 is TGCGCCAGCAGCCAAACCCTATTATCCGGGACAGGGGGCGGGGAGCTGTTTTTT.

The gene calls are TRBV24-1 and TRBJ2-2; a possible D gene is TRBD1 (6 bases). The CDR3 has 19 residues. V lost 4 bases and J lost 2, with 22 bases in between. Germline assignment: CDR1 KGHDR and CDR2 SFDVKD. DNA of the CDR3: TGTGCCACCAGTGACCCGGGGATAATGGGACACCGAAACACCGGGGAGCTGTTTTTT. Translation: CATSDPGIMGHRNTGELFF.

The CDR3 is CASSEEQGISNTIYF. In DNA form, the CDR3 reads TGTGCCAGCAGTGAAGAACAGGGGATATCGAACACCATATATTTT. The chain joins TRBV2 to TRBJ1-3; 7 positions match TRBD1. The germline CDR1 and CDR2 sequences are SNHLY and FYNNEI. The junction had 7 bases not matched to a gene; V was cut back by 1 base and J by 7 bases. This CDR3 comprises 15 residues.

V is TRBV7-9 and J is TRBJ2-6; tentatively, D is TRBD2 (6 bases). Trimming took off 5 bases at V and 2 bases at J, with 22 bases between the two ends. The CDR3 totals 19 residues. Germline V gene sequence: CDR1 SEHNR, CDR2 FQNEAQ (reference sequence). The CDR3, as DNA: TGTGCCAGCAGCCCCCCACCCGGGGAGGTTGAAGCTGGGGCCAACGTCCTGACTTTC. This encodes CASSPPPGEVEAGANVLTF.

This clone was seen a handful of times. The chain joins TRBV6-6 to TRBJ1-2; TRBD1 matches 7 bases. The CDR3 runs to 14 residues. The germline V gene encodes CDR1 MNHNY and CDR2 SVGAGI (reference sequence). V was pared by 6 bases and J by 4 bases, with 8 bases of the junction left unmatched. The CDR3 DNA sequence: TGTGCCAGCAGCGAAACAGGGGACGCCTATGGCTACACCTTC. Translated: CASSETGDAYGYTF.

The gene calls are TRBV19 and TRBJ2-1; TRBD1 matches 10 bases. The CDR3 sequence is 14 residues long. Per germline, CDR1 LNHDA and CDR2 SQIVND (reference sequence). Trimming removed 8 bases from V and 6 bases from J; junction bases left unmatched: 7. The CDR3 is CASRDRGLGNEQFF. CDR3 in DNA: TGTGCCAGTCGCGACAGGGGGCTTGGCAATGAGCAGTTCTTC.

The count of this clone is one. V is TRBV27 and J is TRBJ1-2, with D tentatively TRBD1 (6 bases). Germline CDR1 and CDR2: MNHEY and SMNVEV (reference sequence). V gave up 5 bases and J gave up 3 bases, with 10 bases separating them. CDR3 length: 13 residues. The CDR3 loop is CASSPDRYYGYTF. In DNA form, the CDR3 reads TGTGCCAGCAGTCCAGACAGGTACTATGGCTACACCTTC.

The chain carries TRBV2 and TRBJ2-2; 11 bases line up with TRBD1. The germline CDR1 and CDR2 sequences are SNHLY and FYNNEI. This CDR3 has 15 amino acids. Trimming took 3 bases from V and 5 from J; bases not matched to a gene: 2. CDR3: CASSDRDRGTGELFF. The CDR3 DNA reads as TGTGCCAGCAGTGATCGGGACAGGGGGACCGGGGAGCTGTTTTTT.

Here the CDR3 DNA reads TGTGCCAGCAGCAGTACAGGGGGCTATGGCTACACCTTC. Protein sequence: CASSSTGGYGYTF. The chain combines TRBV7-2 with TRBJ1-2; 8 bases match TRBD1. Losses at the gene ends were 5 bases for V and 4 bases for J; bases not matched to a gene: 3. This CDR3 has 13 residues. The V gene's germline CDR1 is SGHTA and CDR2 FQGNSA.

V usage is TRBV10-3 and J usage is TRBJ1-1, with TRBD1 as a possible D gene (5 bases). The CDR3 contains 13 residues. Trimming removed 8 bases at V and 0 bases at J, with 10 bases between. Per the germline V gene, CDR1 is ENHRY and CDR2 is SYGVKD. CDR3 bases: TGTGCCATCGGGACTTTAATGAACACTGAAGCTTTCTTT. Protein sequence: CAIGTLMNTEAFF.

This clone was observed once. This chain joins TRBV6-5 and TRBJ1-2; TRBD1 aligns across 10 bases. Germline trimming cut 6 bases from V and 2 bases from J; bases unmatched to any gene: 3. Germline CDR1 reads MNHEY; CDR2 reads SVGAGI. The CDR3 has 14 residues. Written as DNA, the CDR3 is TGTGCCAGCAGGGGGGACAGGGGAAACTATGGCTACACCTTC. This sequence encodes CASRGDRGNYGYTF.

The rearrangement uses TRBV5-1 and TRBJ1-2; D is uncertain. V was pared by 0 bases and J by 2 bases, with 5 bases between. Germline V gene lookup returns CDR1 SGHRS and CDR2 YFSETQ. The CDR3 consists of 13 residues. The CDR3 sequence is CASSLVGNYGYTF. CDR3 DNA sequence: TGCGCCAGCAGCTTGGTCGGGAACTATGGCTACACCTTC.

CDR3 residues: CASSQAGTGYGYTF. The CDR3 coding sequence is TGTGCCAGCAGCCAAGCCGGGACAGGGTATGGCTACACCTTC. The chain has TRBV4-2 and TRBJ1-2, with 9 positions matching TRBD1. CDR3 length equals 14 residues. The germline V gene encodes CDR1 LGHNA and CDR2 YNFKEQ. The J segment lost 5 bases and the V segment lost 1 base, leaving 2 bases of the junction unmatched.